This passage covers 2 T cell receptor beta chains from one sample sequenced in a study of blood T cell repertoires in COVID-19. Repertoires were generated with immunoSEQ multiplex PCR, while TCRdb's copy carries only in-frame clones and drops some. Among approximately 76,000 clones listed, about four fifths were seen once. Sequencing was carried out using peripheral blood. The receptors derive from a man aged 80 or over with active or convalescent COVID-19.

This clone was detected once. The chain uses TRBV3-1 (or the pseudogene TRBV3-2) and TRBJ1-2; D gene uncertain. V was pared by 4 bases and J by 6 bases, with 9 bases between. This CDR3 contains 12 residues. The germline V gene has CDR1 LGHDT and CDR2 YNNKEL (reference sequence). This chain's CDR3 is CASSLGNNGYTF. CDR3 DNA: TGTGCCAGCAGCCTCGGGAATAATGGCTACACCTTC.

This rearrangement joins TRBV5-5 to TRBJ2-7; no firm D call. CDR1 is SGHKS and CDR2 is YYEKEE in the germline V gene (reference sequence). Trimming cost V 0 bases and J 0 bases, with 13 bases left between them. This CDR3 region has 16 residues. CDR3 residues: CASSLGGTSSSYEQYF. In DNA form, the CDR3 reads TGTGCCAGCAGCTTGGGCGGCACCTCGAGCTCCTACGAGCAGTACTTC. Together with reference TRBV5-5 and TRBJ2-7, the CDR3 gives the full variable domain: DAGVTQSPTHLIKTRGQQVTLRCSPISGHKSVSWYQQVLGQGPQFIFQYYEKEERGRGNFPDRFSARQFPNYSSELNVNALLLGDSALYLCASSLGGTSSSYEQYFGPGTRLTVT.